The clone carrying this T cell receptor (beta chain) was detected only once. After removal of 4 bases from V and 3 bases from J, the junction contained 4 bases not matched to a gene. The V gene's germline CDR1 is SGHTS and CDR2 YDEGEE. This CDR3 has 14 amino acids. These data come from a study of blood T cell repertoires in COVID-19. Background on the study: From the United States, Italy and Spain came samples of acute and convalescent COVID-19. Sample material is recorded as cDNA or gDNA derived from T cells, B-cell-depleted T cells, or PBMCs.

As originally analysed: Amplification from reference gene primers served as the basis for estimated nucleated cell counts. Assay: immunoSEQ multiplex PCR; the TCRdb copy retains only in-frame clones and omits some. The V and J calls and clone size come from that table; D and trimming were worked out from the DNA. The sample contains 85,000 to 120,000 clones, more than 85% of which appear only once. The chain couples TRBV5-8 to TRBJ1-2, with TRBD1 identical over 9 bases. The sequencing sample was made of peripheral blood. The clonotype originates from a man between 18 and 35 years old with acute or convalescent COVID-19. The chain's CDR3 is CASSPRDRDYGYTF. In DNA form, the CDR3 reads TGTGCCAGCAGCCCCAGGGACAGGGACTATGGCTACACCTTC.